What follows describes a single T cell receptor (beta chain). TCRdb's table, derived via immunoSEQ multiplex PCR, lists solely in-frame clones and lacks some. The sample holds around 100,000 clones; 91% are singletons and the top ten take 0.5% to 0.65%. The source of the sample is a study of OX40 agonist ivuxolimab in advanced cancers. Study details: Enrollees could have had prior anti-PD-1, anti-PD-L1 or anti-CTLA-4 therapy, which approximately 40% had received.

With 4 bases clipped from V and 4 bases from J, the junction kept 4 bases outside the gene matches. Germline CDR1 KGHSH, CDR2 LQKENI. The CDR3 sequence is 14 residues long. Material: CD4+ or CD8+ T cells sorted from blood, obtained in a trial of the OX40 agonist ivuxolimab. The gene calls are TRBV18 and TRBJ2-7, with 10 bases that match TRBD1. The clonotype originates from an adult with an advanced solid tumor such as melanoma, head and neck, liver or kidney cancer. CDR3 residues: CASSHRTGGYEQYF. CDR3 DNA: TGTGCCAGCTCACACCGGACAGGGGGTTACGAGCAGTACTTC.